This T cell receptor beta chain was sequenced during a study of T cell responses to AZD1222 COVID-19 vaccine. Study-level information: Some second doses came at about 4 weeks and others at about 12 weeks; these were pooled.

Overall study results and limits: Targets within unmutated variant regions were reportedly found for nearly half of spike-specific TCRs. It was only a handful of AZD1222 recipients who were seropositive at baseline. Clonal diversity was possibly underestimated; the donors were predominantly white British and more often female.

To note about this clone: The antigen is undetermined.

The germline CDR1 and CDR2 sequences are LGHDT and YNNKEL (reference sequence). The CDR3 loop spans 13 amino acids. Trimming removed 3 bases from V and 5 bases from J, with 10 bases in between. The method was immunoSEQ multiplex PCR; TCRdb's version includes in-frame clones alone and lacks a portion of them. Of over 120,000 clones in the sample, over 85% were seen once. This material consisted of peripheral blood, taken on day 0 of AZD1222 vaccination. V gene TRBV3-1 (or the pseudogene TRBV3-2) combines with J gene TRBJ2-5; TRBD1 might be the D (5 bases). The clonotype comes from an adult in good health. CDR3 nucleotide sequence: TGTGCCAGCAGCCACAGGGTCGGGGAGACCCAGTACTTC. Protein product: CASSHRVGETQYF.